This is a list of T cell receptor beta chains from one sample in a study of resident and recirculating memory T cells in vitiligo. Sequenced by immunoSEQ multiplex PCR; TCRdb stores in-frame clones only, minus some. The sample lists about 42,000 clones, 92% occurring once. The material sequenced was blood. All receptors derive from a male donor with vitiligo. CDR3s leave out the opening cysteine and the closing phenylalanine or tryptophan. Each record gives: CDR3 protein, V gene, J gene.

cdr3_aa: ASSLGDSTYNEQF
v_call: TRBV5-6
j_call: TRBJ2-1

cdr3_aa: ASSLGGGQETQY
v_call: TRBV7-6
j_call: TRBJ2-5

cdr3_aa: ASSEHGAYEQY
v_call: TRBV19
j_call: TRBJ2-7

cdr3_aa: ASSASGLAVLETQY
v_call: TRBV9
j_call: TRBJ2-5

cdr3_aa: ASSPTTLRDTEAF
v_call: TRBV18
j_call: TRBJ1-1

cdr3_aa: ASSQGVELLNTEAF
v_call: TRBV4-3
j_call: TRBJ1-1

cdr3_aa: ASSQVFLAESETQY
v_call: TRBV4-1
j_call: TRBJ2-5

cdr3_aa: ASSLSYGRNSPLH
v_call: TRBV5-1
j_call: TRBJ1-6

cdr3_aa: ASGFTGGAHNSPLH
v_call: TRBV12-5
j_call: TRBJ1-6

cdr3_aa: ASSMSAENTIY
v_call: TRBV5-1
j_call: TRBJ1-3

cdr3_aa: ASSPGQGVEKLF
v_call: TRBV21-1
j_call: TRBJ1-4

cdr3_aa: ASALGTSNSPLH
v_call: TRBV5-1
j_call: TRBJ1-6

cdr3_aa: ASSLFGTSRLTDTQY
v_call: TRBV7-2
j_call: TRBJ2-3

cdr3_aa: ASSRSGGYGYT
v_call: TRBV25-1
j_call: TRBJ1-2

cdr3_aa: ASSLEQGHLNTEAF
v_call: TRBV7-6
j_call: TRBJ1-1

cdr3_aa: ASSLIVAGPYEQY
v_call: TRBV5-1
j_call: TRBJ2-7

cdr3_aa: ASVGPGVKTQY
v_call: TRBV6-5
j_call: TRBJ2-5

cdr3_aa: AWSVQSGGYT
v_call: TRBV30
j_call: TRBJ1-2

cdr3_aa: ASDGGGDTQY
v_call: TRBV6-5
j_call: TRBJ2-3

cdr3_aa: AIRQTGGSEGYT
v_call: TRBV10-3
j_call: TRBJ1-2

cdr3_aa: AWRAGTGGYT
v_call: TRBV30
j_call: TRBJ1-2

cdr3_aa: ASRKLAGDSDTQY
v_call: TRBV6-4
j_call: TRBJ2-3

cdr3_aa: ASTLLGGGSYGYT
v_call: TRBV5-6
j_call: TRBJ1-2

cdr3_aa: ASSPSDRVPMNTEAF
v_call: TRBV7-6
j_call: TRBJ1-1

cdr3_aa: ASSLQGMRSDLYT
v_call: TRBV5-1
j_call: TRBJ1-2

cdr3_aa: ASRGTGFIGETQY
v_call: TRBV4-1
j_call: TRBJ2-5

cdr3_aa: ASQLSITSTDTQY
v_call: TRBV9
j_call: TRBJ2-3

cdr3_aa: SAVEGQGTEAF
v_call: TRBV29-1
j_call: TRBJ1-1

cdr3_aa: AWSPRGGGDSPLH
v_call: TRBV30
j_call: TRBJ1-6

cdr3_aa: AWNRQDTQY
v_call: TRBV30
j_call: TRBJ2-3

cdr3_aa: ASSLAGEMGPKAYNEQF
v_call: TRBV5-5
j_call: TRBJ2-1

cdr3_aa: ASSPQQSTNEKLF
v_call: TRBV18
j_call: TRBJ1-4

cdr3_aa: ASSLERDYFTDTQY
v_call: TRBV5-5
j_call: TRBJ2-3

cdr3_aa: ASSDQGSSGNTIY
v_call: TRBV2
j_call: TRBJ1-3

cdr3_aa: ASRPTSGVSNEQF
v_call: TRBV5-1
j_call: TRBJ2-1

cdr3_aa: ATGGSSSYNEQF
v_call: TRBV28
j_call: TRBJ2-1

cdr3_aa: ASRIQGNTEAF
v_call: TRBV5-1
j_call: TRBJ1-1

cdr3_aa: ASSFQGSYGYT
v_call: TRBV27
j_call: TRBJ1-2

cdr3_aa: ASTPGGAHGYT
v_call: TRBV6-6
j_call: TRBJ1-2

cdr3_aa: ARSHTLRQANTEAF
v_call: TRBV5-3
j_call: TRBJ1-1

cdr3_aa: ASRKQGADTQY
v_call: TRBV6-5
j_call: TRBJ2-3

cdr3_aa: ASSDGLGRNTQY
v_call: TRBV7-2
j_call: TRBJ2-3

cdr3_aa: ASSSYAGYSNQPQH
v_call: TRBV5-8
j_call: TRBJ1-5

cdr3_aa: ASRGTSGGDSYEQY
v_call: TRBV11-2
j_call: TRBJ2-7

cdr3_aa: ASSRRGLAGEQF
v_call: TRBV7-3
j_call: TRBJ2-1

cdr3_aa: ASSLEGAEAF
v_call: TRBV7-9
j_call: TRBJ1-1

cdr3_aa: ASRRGETQY
v_call: TRBV7-2
j_call: TRBJ2-5

cdr3_aa: ASSSRYEQY
v_call: TRBV27
j_call: TRBJ2-7

cdr3_aa: SASDRAVGGYGYT
v_call: TRBV29-1
j_call: TRBJ1-2

cdr3_aa: ASSFGNRGPGGTEAF
v_call: TRBV7-8
j_call: TRBJ1-1

cdr3_aa: ASSTQGAVQPQH
v_call: TRBV19
j_call: TRBJ1-5

cdr3_aa: SRQSTDTQY
v_call: TRBV20-1
j_call: TRBJ2-3